This T cell receptor beta chain was recorded in a study of blood T cells in healthy people across ages. A second about 7 to 11 cycle PCR used barcoded and J-beta primers. TCRdb used MiXCR to reprocess the 5' RACE reads, holding one entry per CDR3 protein. The table records around 1,500,000 distinct CDR3 sequences, about 30% of them present only once. Only a few counts were recorded for this clonotype. The antigen remains unidentified. Study-wide findings and caveats: Age brought a roughly linear fall in TCR beta diversity measured per million T cells. One million T cells yielded diversity estimates that were considered underestimates. It was found that TCR beta diversity correlated strongly with the percentage of naive T cells.

Isolation yielded PBMCs, at least 7 million per sample, in every case. This clonotype was sampled from a woman in her thirties in good health. Sequencing was done on a sample of blood.

CDR3 bases: TGTGCCAGCAGCTTAGGGAGGACTAGCGGGAGAATACAGACCCAGTACTTC. Protein product: CASSLGRTSGRIQTQYF. This rearrangement joins TRBV7-8 to TRBJ2-5; 13 bases fit TRBD2. The V and J ends lost 1 base and 6 bases, in that order; junction bases with no gene match: 8. Germline V CDR1 and CDR2: SGHVS, FQNEAQ. This CDR3 contains 17 residues.